These T cell receptor beta chains were read from a single sample in a study of OX40 agonist ivuxolimab in advanced cancers. Assay: immunoSEQ multiplex PCR; the TCRdb copy retains only in-frame clones and omits some. The repertoire includes 70,000 or so clones, approximately 91% of them detected once, and less than 0.8% sits in the top ten. The specimen was CD4+ or CD8+ T cells sorted from blood, collected in a trial of the OX40 agonist ivuxolimab. These receptor sequences come from an adult with an advanced solid tumor such as melanoma, head and neck, liver or kidney cancer. Each CDR3 is given without its conserved first and last residue. Fields, in order: V gene, CDR3 protein.

v_gene: TRBV2; CDR3aa: ASSADRAGPF
v_gene: TRBV6-1; CDR3aa: ASGVVTEETQY
v_gene: TRBV10-3; CDR3aa: AIAGVAGPTDTQY
v_gene: TRBV19; CDR3aa: ASSGGQGGDTQY
v_gene: TRBV11-3; CDR3aa: ASSLRQGTDTQY
v_gene: TRBV11-2; CDR3aa: ASSQAGRQF
v_gene: TRBV5-1; CDR3aa: ASSRGRDSGNTIY
v_gene: TRBV19; CDR3aa: ASIRGVGTEAF
v_gene: TRBV18; CDR3aa: ASSPRQGPMMNTEAF
v_gene: TRBV30; CDR3aa: AWVQGQNSPLH
v_gene: TRBV5-1; CDR3aa: ASKVLGQDIYEQY
v_gene: TRBV28; CDR3aa: ASRAAGLTYEQY
v_gene: TRBV7-9; CDR3aa: ASSLMTEDQPQH
v_gene: TRBV5-5; CDR3aa: ASSLVDTNQPQH
v_gene: TRBV19; CDR3aa: ASNGDPRSSYNSPLH
v_gene: TRBV7-2; CDR3aa: ASSSAPGTSGYNEQF
v_gene: TRBV9; CDR3aa: ASSPGTPQETQY
v_gene: TRBV2; CDR3aa: ASNSAGTGADTQY
v_gene: TRBV28; CDR3aa: ASPPTTGQGGENEKLF
v_gene: TRBV7-9; CDR3aa: ASSLDVAYEQY
v_gene: TRBV7-8; CDR3aa: ASSLLGGSNTEAF
v_gene: TRBV4-1; CDR3aa: ASSQDLRAGNTIY
v_gene: TRBV5-6; CDR3aa: ASSFLGVNTEAF
v_gene: TRBV6-1; CDR3aa: ASSEMHAAPYEQY
v_gene: TRBV7-3; CDR3aa: ASSLAENTEAF
v_gene: TRBV7-2; CDR3aa: ASSVRGATSYNEQF
v_gene: TRBV6-6; CDR3aa: ASSYSALGRAPV
v_gene: TRBV28; CDR3aa: ASSYPFTGSDTQY
v_gene: TRBV10-3; CDR3aa: ATRTDKYEQY
v_gene: TRBV18; CDR3aa: ASSSQPSYEQY
v_gene: TRBV23-1; CDR3aa: ADGRHAYEQY
v_gene: TRBV7-9; CDR3aa: ASSSDRGYLSGNTIY